Sequencing of this TCR beta chain was carried out in a study of post-analysis software for immune sequencing data. Study details: The disease courses covered relapsing-remitting, secondary progressive and progressive-relapsing multiple sclerosis. The study's findings and limits: The normalized Chao1 diversity of multiple sclerosis patients was significantly lower than that of controls. TRBV5-6, TRBV5-1 and TRBV20-1 were among a few TRBV segments more frequent in patients than controls.

CDR1 SGHRS and CDR2 YFSETQ come from the germline V gene. Trimming cost V 6 bases and J 0 bases; bases outside gene matches: 9. The length of the CDR3 is 16 residues. Presence of unique molecular identifiers characterized the TCR beta cDNA libraries. There were roughly 0.95 to 11 million T cells, and 450,000 to 550,000 cDNA molecules came from them. A single record per CDR3 protein comes from TCRdb applying MiXCR to the PCR reads. The data contain roughly 200,000 distinct CDR3 sequences, 29% of them singletons. This clonotype was detected many times. What it binds is unknown. The sequenced material came from blood. The receptor's source is a girl under 18 with multiple sclerosis. This sequence joins TRBV5-1 and TRBJ2-3, with 8 bases matching TRBD2. CDR3 protein: CASTPGGSSSTDTQYF. The CDR3 DNA reads TGCGCCAGCACCCCGGGGGGGAGCTCTAGCACAGATACGCAGTATTTT.